The 18 T cell receptor beta chains below were found in one sample sequenced in a study of T cell repertoires in cytomegalovirus infection. Each CDR3 protein is one row after TCRdb ran MiXCR on the reads. The sample includes roughly 730,000 distinct CDR3 sequences, roughly 33% seen only once; the top ten take around a sixth. Their antigen targets remain unknown. Sequences were derived from cultured PBMCs, sampled from culture after CMV antigen stimulation. The receptor set was obtained from a human donor in good health (CMV status not recorded). Some clones in this sample may be carry-over from other donors' samples.

This clonotype was observed a few times. The rearrangement uses TRBV15 and TRBJ2-1; 7 nucleotides agree with TRBD2. Germline V CDR1 and CDR2: LNHNV, YYDKDF (reference sequence). The V gene end was trimmed by 8 bases and the J gene end by 8 bases; junction bases not matched to a gene: 15. The CDR3 spans 15 residues. The CDR3 sequence: CATAYGDYGIDEQFF. CDR3 DNA: TGTGCCACCGCCTACGGGGACTATGGAATCGATGAGCAGTTCTTC.

The chain combines TRBV5-4 with TRBJ2-5; D is possibly TRBD2 (5 bases). V was cut by 3 bases and J by 7 bases, with 16 bases left in between. Germline CDR1 and CDR2: SGHNT and YYREEE (reference sequence). The CDR3 is made up of 14 amino acids. CDR3 coding DNA: TGTGCCAGCAGCTCACAAGGACTCGTGGGGACCCAGTACTTC. Amino acid sequence: CASSSQGLVGTQYF.

The chain joins TRBV12-3 or TRBV12-4 to TRBJ2-4, with D possibly called TRBD1 or TRBD2 (6 bases each). Trimming removed 5 bases at V and 8 bases at J, with 16 bases between. This CDR3 contains 14 residues. The CDR3, as DNA: TGTGCCAGCAGTCCTGATGGGGGGCGAGACATTCAGTACTTC. Its translation is CASSPDGGRDIQYF.

Only a few counts were recorded for this clonotype. This rearrangement joins TRBV6-1 to TRBJ2-5; 7 bases align to TRBD2. Germline V gene sequence: CDR1 MNHNS, CDR2 SASEGT. The CDR3 has 16 amino acids. The V gene end was trimmed by 6 bases and the J gene end by 2 bases; junction bases not matched to a gene: 12. CDR3 bases: TGTGCCAGCAGATTGCACCAATCGGGGGGACAAGAGACCCAGTACTTC. Translation gives CASRLHQSGGQETQYF.

Only a few counts were recorded for this clonotype. The genes are TRBV10-3 and TRBJ1-1; possibly TRBD1 for D (5 bases). The germline V gene encodes CDR1 ENHRY and CDR2 SYGVKD. The CDR3 has 12 amino acids. V lost 11 bases, J lost 4 bases, and 14 bases lay in between. CDR3 sequence (DNA): TGTGCCGGGGGGGGGGGGAGCACTGAAGCTTTCTTT. Protein: CAGGGGSTEAFF.

This clonotype appeared a few times. DNA for the CDR3: TGTGCCAGCAGACGACTAGCGGACACAGATACGCAGTATTTT. As protein: CASRRLADTDTQYF. The chain joins TRBV6-1 to TRBJ2-3; 9 bases agree with TRBD2. V shed 6 bases, J shed 2 bases, and the junction held 3 bases outside the gene matches. Looked up from germline, CDR1 is MNHNS and CDR2 is SASEGT. The CDR3 covers 14 residues.

The V gene is TRBV6-2 or TRBV6-3, the J gene TRBJ2-7, with D perhaps given as TRBD1 or TRBD2 (5 bases each). The CDR3 consists of 15 residues. V gave up 5 bases and J gave up 3 bases, with 17 bases separating them. In germline, CDR1 is MNHEY, CDR2 SVGEGT. The CDR3, as DNA: TGTGCCAGCAGTGGCCCGGGACGGACGGGCTACGAGCAGTACTTC. It translates to CASSGPGRTGYEQYF.

This sequence joins TRBV6-5 and TRBJ1-3; no firm D call. Germline values: CDR1 MNHEY, CDR2 SVGAGI. The CDR3 runs 17 residues. Trimming took off 2 bases at V and 2 bases at J, with 16 bases between the two ends. The CDR3 protein is CASSYIGNPDAGNTIYF. The DNA for the CDR3 is TGTGCCAGCAGTTACATAGGAAATCCTGACGCTGGAAACACCATATATTTT.

This chain uses TRBV7-2 with TRBJ2-1; no clear D gene. Germline lookup yields CDR1 SGHTA and CDR2 FQGNSA. V was pared by 3 bases and J by 12 bases, with 6 bases between. CDR3 length: 10 amino acids. In DNA, the CDR3 is TGTGCCAGCAGCTTTGACCGGCAGTTCTTC. Translated: CASSFDRQFF.

The V call is TRBV2, the J call TRBJ1-5; tentatively, D is TRBD1 (5 bases). The CDR3 loop spans 15 amino acids. Germline CDR1 is SNHLY and CDR2 is FYNNEI. This chain's CDR3 is CTTAGGQGGNQPQHF. CDR3 nucleotide sequence: TGTACCACAGCAGGAGGTCAGGGAGGGAATCAGCCCCAGCATTTT.

The chain is built from TRBV7-2 and TRBJ1-4, with D unclear. There are 15 residues in the CDR3. CDR1 is SGHTA and CDR2 is FQGNSA in the germline V gene. The V end lost 2 bases, the J end lost 5 bases, and 12 bases lay between the germline ends. Here the CDR3 DNA reads TGTGCCAGCAGCTTATGGTCTGGGTCGAATGAAAAACTGTTTTTT. This gives the protein CASSLWSGSNEKLFF. Full variable domain (remainder filled in from reference TRBV7-2 and TRBJ1-4): GAGVSQSPSNKVTEKGKDVELRCDPISGHTALYWYRQSLGQGLEFLIYFQGNSAPDKSGLPSDRFSAERTGGSVSTLTIQRTQQEDSAVYLCASSLWSGSNEKLFFGSGTQLSVL.

The rearrangement links TRBV19 to TRBJ1-1, with D unclear. Germline V CDR1 and CDR2: LNHDA, SQIVND (reference sequence). The CDR3 runs to 12 residues. V gave up 4 bases and J gave up 1 base, with 4 bases separating them. This CDR3 is CASSNWNTEAFF. DNA of the CDR3: TGTGCCAGTAGTAATTGGAACACTGAAGCTTTCTTT. The full variable domain, with the rest looked up from reference TRBV19 and TRBJ1-1, is DGGITQSPKYLFRKEGQNVTLSCEQNLNHDAMYWYRQDPGQGLRLIYYSQIVNDFQKGDIAEGYSVSREKKESFPLTVTSAQKNPTAFYLCASSNWNTEAFFGQGTRLTVV.

This chain joins TRBV6-1 and TRBJ1-4, with a weak D call TRBD1 (5 bases). V lost 2 bases to trimming and J lost 2 bases, with 21 bases between them. Germline V gene sequence: CDR1 MNHNS, CDR2 SASEGT. CDR3 length: 19 residues. DNA of the CDR3: TGTGCCAGCAGTGAATACGAACCGGTCTCCAGGGTCACTAATGAAAAACTGTTTTTT. Translated: CASSEYEPVSRVTNEKLFF.

This clonotype was observed a few times. J is TRBJ2-7 and V is TRBV29-1; TRBD1 or TRBD2 may be the D gene (5 bases each). The CDR3 contains 13 residues. The V end lost 4 bases, the J end lost 3 bases, and 13 bases lay between the germline ends. Germline lookup yields CDR1 SQVTM and CDR2 ANQGSEA. CDR3 residues: CSVVWGSLYEQYF. Here the CDR3 DNA reads TGCAGCGTTGTTTGGGGGTCCCTCTACGAGCAGTACTTC.

The chain couples TRBV11-2 to TRBJ2-2; no definite D call. CDR3 length: 14 amino acids. V shed 5 bases and J shed 6 bases, with 13 bases lying between them. CDR1 is SGHAT, CDR2 FQNNGV, per germline. The DNA for the CDR3 is TGTGCCAGCAGCCTCGGATGGGGTGCCGGGGAGCTGTTTTTT. Its protein product is CASSLGWGAGELFF.

This sequence joins TRBV27 and TRBJ2-3, with unresolved D. Germline CDR1 reads MNHEY; CDR2 reads SMNVEV (reference sequence). CDR3 size: 16 residues. Deletions cut 0 bases from V and 0 bases from J, with 10 bases between. In DNA, the CDR3 is TGTGCCAGCAGTTTATCGGCGGCGATTAGCACAGATACGCAGTATTTT. It codes for CASSLSAAISTDTQYF.

The V and J genes are TRBV7-9 and TRBJ2-1; TRBD2 agrees at 12 bases. This CDR3 spans 16 amino acids. The junction had 6 bases not matched to a gene; V was cut back by 3 bases and J by 6 bases. CDR1 and CDR2 (germline): SEHNR, FQNEAQ (reference sequence). CDR3 nucleotides: TGTGCCAGCAGCTTTCCGGGACTAGCGGGCTTCAATGAGCAGTTCTTC. Its translation is CASSFPGLAGFNEQFF.

The rearrangement links TRBV11-2 to TRBJ2-3, with 8 bases that match TRBD2. CDR1 and CDR2 (germline): SGHAT, FQNNGV. The V and J ends lost 4 bases and 5 bases, in that order; junction bases with no gene match: 11. The length of the CDR3 is 16 residues. The chain's CDR3 is CASSSPGRGVGDTQYF. The CDR3 DNA sequence: TGTGCCAGCAGCTCCCCGGGGCGGGGGGTTGGAGATACGCAGTATTTT.